This T cell receptor beta chain was captured by sequencing in a study of shared clonotypes between healthy human individuals (dated by TCRdb to 2018 to 2020). Background on the whole study: The cohort included three men and a couple of women between 18 and 49 years of age. Per donor, three plates each were used for CD4 naive and CD4 memory, two for CD8 naive, and one for CD8 memory. Blood TCR repertoires of five healthy adults were deeply sequenced to estimate repertoire size and the extent of clonotype sharing between individuals. Different laboratories and diverse techniques were used to prepare libraries and sequence TCR repertoires, to increase sequencing depth and limit assay-specific biases. Between about 0.85 and 10 billion PBMCs per donor were obtained by leukapheresis. General findings and caveats noted by the study authors: Because the study included only a small number of donors, the genetic and exposure-history diversity represented was limited. Larger estimated clonotype richness was generally found for naive subsets than for memory subsets. Incomplete sequencing was indicated by rarefaction of sorted-subset datasets, despite the large sequencing depth. Pairwise subsampling indicated that sequencing depth was expected to affect the degree of clonotype sharing among donors. Sampling was restricted to blood, and TCR repertoires in tissue are likely to differ from TCR repertoires in blood. About 5% of naive CD4, 3.5% of naive CD8, approximately 2.2% of memory CD4, and roughly 0.4% of memory CD8 clonotypes were shared across a few donors. Clonotypes shared by all four sorted-subset donors showed higher generation probabilities than non-shared clonotypes.

The cysteine opens and the phenylalanine closes a CDR3 of 14 amino acids. This entry keeps only the CDR3 DNA: 42 bases, framed from base 1. Per the germline V gene, SGDLS is the CDR1 and YYNGEE is the CDR2. Between the V and J ends, shortened by 1 base and 6 bases respectively, the junction contains 14 bases. Using the deep immunoSEQ assay, multiplex PCR amplified TCR CDR3 regions from genomic DNA. Extracted genomic DNA from each cell subset was spread evenly across all wells of several immunoSEQ 96-well plates, with each plate serving as a replicate. For sorted subsets, about 220 ng of genomic DNA, equivalent to 25,000 to 30,000 T cell genomes, went into each replicate PCR. Purified libraries were measured with a Qubit 3.0 fluorometer, size-checked on a Bioanalyzer 2100, and measured again with the KAPA Library Quantification kit. Every immunoSEQ 96-well plate was sequenced on a dedicated single-read 150-cycle Illumina NextSeq 550 flow cell. The authors' analysis ran thus. The immunoSEQ output contained only junctional sequences without quality scores, so filtering could not match that applied to full-length reads. To assign V/J genes and CDR3, sequences were annotated using PyIR, a Python wrapper for IgBLAST v1.9, with IMGT germline references. Reads with weak V/J assignments (E-value above 1e-6), missing CDR3, stop codons, out-of-frame junctions, or ambiguous translated residues were removed. V3J clonotypes were defined as sequences sharing the same inferred V gene, J gene, and CDR3 amino acid sequence. The percentage overlap between two repertoires was calculated by dividing the number of shared unique clonotypes by the size of the smaller repertoire. Richness of each repertoire was evaluated using RTK rarefaction, the Chao1 estimator, and Recon v2.1 estimates of unobserved clonotypes. Generation probabilities for all TCRbeta clonotypes obtained by the gDNA method from four donors were computed using OLGA. TCRdb holds this immuneACCESS table with in-frame rearrangements only. Some clones are missing; in checked studies, unresolved V genes explain under half, and the rest has no known cause. The V and J calls and the clone size are those of that table, but D and trimming were determined from the DNA. Recorded for this sample are under 1,900,000 clones; around 98.5% of them occurred a single time. The top ten constitute 0.3% to 0.45% of the sample.

A remark on this clone: What antigen it recognizes has not been identified. It has no much larger one-base neighbor in the sample; base qualities were not kept.

Donors were healthy HIV-negative adults with no recently reported acute infections or vaccinations. Only Caucasian adults living in Nashville, Tennessee, USA were represented among the donors. Magnetic negative selection was used to enrich CD4+ T cells, after which naive cells were positively selected on CD45RA and the negative fraction became the memory subset. Blood was collected by leukapheresis, and PBMCs were isolated by Ficoll-Histopaque density gradient centrifugation and then cryopreserved in liquid nitrogen vapor phase. Purity and quantity of every magnetically sorted T cell population were checked by analytical flow cytometry. Each sorted fraction had its genomic DNA isolated and then quantified by UV absorbance on a Nanodrop 2000c.

The chain couples TRBV9 to TRBJ2-7; a confident D gene designation cannot be given. Source material: naive CD4+ T cells sorted from blood. This sample's cell subset or site label indicates: CD45RA+ positively selected. This receptor was identified in a man aged 30-40 years in good health. The base sequence is TGTGCCAGCAGCGTACACGACATTCCACGCGAGCAGTACTTC. Translated, this is CASSVHDIPREQYF.